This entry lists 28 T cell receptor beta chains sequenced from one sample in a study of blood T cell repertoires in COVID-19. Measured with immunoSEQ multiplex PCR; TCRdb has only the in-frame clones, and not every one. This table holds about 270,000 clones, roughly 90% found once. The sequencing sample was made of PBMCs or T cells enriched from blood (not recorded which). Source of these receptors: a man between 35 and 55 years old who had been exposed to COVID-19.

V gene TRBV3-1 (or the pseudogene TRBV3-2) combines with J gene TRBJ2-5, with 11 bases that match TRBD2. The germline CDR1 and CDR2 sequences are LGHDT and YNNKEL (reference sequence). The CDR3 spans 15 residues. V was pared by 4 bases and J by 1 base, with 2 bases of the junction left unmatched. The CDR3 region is CASSLLAGGQETQYF. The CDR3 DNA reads TGTGCCAGCAGCCTGCTAGCGGGAGGCCAAGAGACCCAGTACTTC.

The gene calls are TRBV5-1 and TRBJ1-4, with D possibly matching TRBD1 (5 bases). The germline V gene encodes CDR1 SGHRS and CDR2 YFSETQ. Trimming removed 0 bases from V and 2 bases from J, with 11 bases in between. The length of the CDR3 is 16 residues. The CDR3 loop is CASSLASRGTNEKLFF. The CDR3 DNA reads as TGCGCCAGCAGCTTGGCATCCCGGGGGACTAATGAAAAACTGTTTTTT.

The CDR3 here is CASSSSGSRRSTQYF. For the CDR3, the DNA is TGTGCCAGCAGTTCTAGCGGGAGCCGCAGAAGTACGCAGTATTTT. The chain combines TRBV6-5 with TRBJ2-3, with 10 positions matching TRBD2. The CDR3 has 15 amino acids. The V segment lost 4 bases and the J segment 8 bases; nucleotides outside the gene matches: 9. CDR1 is MNHEY, CDR2 SVGAGI, per germline.

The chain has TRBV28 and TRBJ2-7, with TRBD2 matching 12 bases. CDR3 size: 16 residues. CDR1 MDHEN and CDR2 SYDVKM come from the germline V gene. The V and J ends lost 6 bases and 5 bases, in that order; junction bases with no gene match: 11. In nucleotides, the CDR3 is TGTGCCAGCAGCCTCCGAGGACTAGCGGGAACGAACGAGCAGTACTTC. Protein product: CASSLRGLAGTNEQYF.

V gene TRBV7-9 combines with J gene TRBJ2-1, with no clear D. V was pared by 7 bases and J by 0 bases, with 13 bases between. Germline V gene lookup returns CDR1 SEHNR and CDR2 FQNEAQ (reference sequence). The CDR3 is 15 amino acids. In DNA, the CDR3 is TGTGCCAGCACCTCGGAGAAAGGCTCCTACAATGAGCAGTTCTTC. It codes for CASTSEKGSYNEQFF.

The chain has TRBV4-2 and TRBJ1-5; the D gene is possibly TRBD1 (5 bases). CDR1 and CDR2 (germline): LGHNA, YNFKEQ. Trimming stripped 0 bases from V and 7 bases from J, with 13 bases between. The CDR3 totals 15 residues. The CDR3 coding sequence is TGTGCCAGCAGCCAAGATGGAAGGGGAAACCAGCCCCAGCATTTT. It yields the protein CASSQDGRGNQPQHF.

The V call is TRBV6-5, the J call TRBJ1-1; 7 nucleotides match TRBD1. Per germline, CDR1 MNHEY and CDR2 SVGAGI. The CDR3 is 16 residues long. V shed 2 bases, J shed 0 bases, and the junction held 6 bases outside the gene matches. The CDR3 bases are TGTGCCAGCAGTTACGAGCCGACAGGGATGAACACTGAAGCTTTCTTT. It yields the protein CASSYEPTGMNTEAFF.

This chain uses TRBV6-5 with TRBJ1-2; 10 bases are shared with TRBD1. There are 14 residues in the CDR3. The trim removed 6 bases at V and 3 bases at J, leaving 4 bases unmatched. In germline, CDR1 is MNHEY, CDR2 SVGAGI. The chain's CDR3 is CASSLGQGDYGYTF. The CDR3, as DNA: TGTGCCAGCAGCCTAGGACAGGGGGACTATGGCTACACCTTC.

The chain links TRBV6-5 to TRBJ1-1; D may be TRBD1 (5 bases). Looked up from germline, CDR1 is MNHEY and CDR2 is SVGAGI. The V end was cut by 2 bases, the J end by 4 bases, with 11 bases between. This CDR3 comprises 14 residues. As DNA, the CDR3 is TGTGCCAGCAGTTACGGGGGGTTGGGCACTGAAGCTTTCTTT. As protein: CASSYGGLGTEAFF.

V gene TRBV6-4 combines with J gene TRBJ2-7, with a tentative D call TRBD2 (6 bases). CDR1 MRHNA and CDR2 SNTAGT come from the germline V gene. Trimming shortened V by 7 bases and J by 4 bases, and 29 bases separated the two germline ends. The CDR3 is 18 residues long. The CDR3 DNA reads TGTGCCAGCAATGTGATAATAACCTCCCGGGGGAGATGGTACGAGCAGTACTTC. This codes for CASNVIITSRGRWYEQYF.

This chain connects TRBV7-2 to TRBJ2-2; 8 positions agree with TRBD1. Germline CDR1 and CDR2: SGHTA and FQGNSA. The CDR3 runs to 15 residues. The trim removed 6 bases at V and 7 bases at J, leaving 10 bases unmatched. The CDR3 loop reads CASSLSGGNIGELFF. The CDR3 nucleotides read TGTGCCAGCAGTCTGTCAGGGGGCAATATCGGGGAGCTGTTTTTT.

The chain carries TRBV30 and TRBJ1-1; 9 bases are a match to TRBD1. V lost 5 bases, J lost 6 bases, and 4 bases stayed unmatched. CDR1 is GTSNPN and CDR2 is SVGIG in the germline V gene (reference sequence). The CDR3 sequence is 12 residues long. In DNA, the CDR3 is TGTGCCTGGGGGACAGGGATGTCTGAAGCTTTCTTT. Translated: CAWGTGMSEAFF.

CDR3 loop: CAWNLGTAQDQPQHF. The DNA of the CDR3 is TGTGCCTGGAACCTAGGGACAGCCCAGGATCAGCCCCAGCATTTT. This rearrangement joins TRBV30 to TRBJ1-5; 7 bases are shared with TRBD1. Germline V gene sequence: CDR1 GTSNPN, CDR2 SVGIG (reference sequence). V shed 4 bases and J 5 bases; nucleotides not matched to a gene: 11. This CDR3 comprises 15 residues. Full variable domain (rest looked up from reference TRBV30 and TRBJ1-5): SQTIHQWPATLVQPVGSPLSLECTVEGTSNPNLYWYRQAAGRGLQLLFYSVGIGQISSEVPQNLSASRPQDRQFILSSKKLLLSDSGFYLCAWNLGTAQDQPQHFGDGTRLSIL.

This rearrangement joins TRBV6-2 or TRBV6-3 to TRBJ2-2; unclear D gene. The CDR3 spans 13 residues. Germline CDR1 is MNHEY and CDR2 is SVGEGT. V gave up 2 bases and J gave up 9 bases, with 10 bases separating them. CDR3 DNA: TGTGCCAGCAGTTACGGCCCTAGTCGGGAGCTGTTTTTT. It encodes CASSYGPSRELFF.

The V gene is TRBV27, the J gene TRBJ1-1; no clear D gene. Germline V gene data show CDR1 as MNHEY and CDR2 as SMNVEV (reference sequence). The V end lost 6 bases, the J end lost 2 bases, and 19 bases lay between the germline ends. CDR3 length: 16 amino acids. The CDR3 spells CASSYQAATRNTEAFF. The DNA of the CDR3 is TGTGCCAGCAGCTACCAAGCGGCGACACGTAACACTGAAGCTTTCTTT.

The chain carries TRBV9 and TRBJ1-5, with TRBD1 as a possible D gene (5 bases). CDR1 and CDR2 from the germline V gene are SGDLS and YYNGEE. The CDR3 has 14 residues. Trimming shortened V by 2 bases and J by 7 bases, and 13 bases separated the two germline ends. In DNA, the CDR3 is TGTGCCAGCAGCGTTTCAGGGCTAGGGCAGCCCCAGCATTTT. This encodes CASSVSGLGQPQHF.

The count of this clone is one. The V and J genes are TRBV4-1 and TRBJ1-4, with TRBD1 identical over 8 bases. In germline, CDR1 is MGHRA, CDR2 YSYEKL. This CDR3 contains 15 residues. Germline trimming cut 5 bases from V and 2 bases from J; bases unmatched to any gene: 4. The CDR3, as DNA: TGCGCCAGCAGCGAATGGACAGGGACTAATGAAAAACTGTTTTTT. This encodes CASSEWTGTNEKLFF.

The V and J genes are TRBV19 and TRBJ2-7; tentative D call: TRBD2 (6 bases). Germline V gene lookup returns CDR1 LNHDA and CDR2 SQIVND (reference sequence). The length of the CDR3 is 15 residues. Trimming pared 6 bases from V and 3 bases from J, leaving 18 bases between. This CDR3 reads CASSTTLAHVYEQYF. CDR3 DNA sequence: TGTGCCAGTAGCACTACGCTAGCGCACGTCTACGAGCAGTACTTC. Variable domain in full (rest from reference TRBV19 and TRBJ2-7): DGGITQSPKYLFRKEGQNVTLSCEQNLNHDAMYWYRQDPGQGLRLIYYSQIVNDFQKGDIAEGYSVSREKKESFPLTVTSAQKNPTAFYLCASSTTLAHVYEQYFGPGTRLTVT.

The CDR3 bases are TGCGCCAGCAGCCAGGGGCCCGGGACTAGCGGGAGCACAGATACGCAGTATTTT. Encoded protein: CASSQGPGTSGSTDTQYF. The rearrangement uses TRBV4-3 and TRBJ2-3; 12 nucleotides align to TRBD2. The V gene's germline CDR1 is LGHNA and CDR2 YSLEER. Germline trimming cut 3 bases from V and 0 bases from J; bases unmatched to any gene: 7. The CDR3 runs 18 residues.

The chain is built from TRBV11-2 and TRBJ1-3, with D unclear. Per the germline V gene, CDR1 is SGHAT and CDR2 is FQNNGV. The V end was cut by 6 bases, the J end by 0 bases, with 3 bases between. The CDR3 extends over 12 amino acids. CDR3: CASSYSGNTIYF. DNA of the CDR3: TGTGCCAGCAGTTACTCTGGAAACACCATATATTTT.

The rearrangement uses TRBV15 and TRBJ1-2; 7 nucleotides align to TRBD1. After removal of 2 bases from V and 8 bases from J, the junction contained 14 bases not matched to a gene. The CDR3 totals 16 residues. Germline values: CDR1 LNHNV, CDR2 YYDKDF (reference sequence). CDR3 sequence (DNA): TGTGCCACCAGCAGATACGTAGGACAGGCCTTGGGGGGCTACACCTTC. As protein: CATSRYVGQALGGYTF. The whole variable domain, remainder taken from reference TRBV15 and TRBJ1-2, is DAMVIQNPRYQVTQFGKPVTLSCSQTLNHNVMYWYQQKSSQAPKLLFHYYDKDFNNEADTPDNFQSRRPNTSFCFLDIRSPGLGDTAMYLCATSRYVGQALGGYTFGSGTRLTVV.

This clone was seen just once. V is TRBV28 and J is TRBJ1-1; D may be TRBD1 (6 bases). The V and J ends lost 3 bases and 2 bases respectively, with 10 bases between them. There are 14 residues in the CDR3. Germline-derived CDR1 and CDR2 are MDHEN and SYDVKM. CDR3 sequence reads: CASSFYRANTEAFF. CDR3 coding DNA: TGTGCCAGCAGTTTCTACAGGGCAAACACTGAAGCTTTCTTT.

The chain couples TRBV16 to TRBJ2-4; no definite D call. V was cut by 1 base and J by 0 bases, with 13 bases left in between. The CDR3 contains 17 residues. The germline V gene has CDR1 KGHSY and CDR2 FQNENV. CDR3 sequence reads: CASSQFPRSLAKNIQYF. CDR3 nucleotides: TGTGCCAGCAGCCAATTCCCCAGGTCACTAGCCAAAAACATTCAGTACTTC.

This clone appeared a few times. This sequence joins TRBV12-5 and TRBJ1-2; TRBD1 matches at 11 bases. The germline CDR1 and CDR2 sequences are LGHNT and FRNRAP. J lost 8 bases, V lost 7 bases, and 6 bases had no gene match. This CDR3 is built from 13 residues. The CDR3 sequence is CASARTGGLGYTF. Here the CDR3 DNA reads TGTGCTAGTGCTCGGACAGGGGGCTTGGGCTACACCTTC.

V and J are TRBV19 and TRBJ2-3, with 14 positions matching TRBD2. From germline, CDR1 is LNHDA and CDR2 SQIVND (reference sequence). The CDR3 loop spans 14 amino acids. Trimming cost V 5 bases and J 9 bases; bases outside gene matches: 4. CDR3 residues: CASSLGLAGDTQYF. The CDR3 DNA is TGTGCCAGTAGTCTGGGACTAGCGGGAGACACGCAGTATTTT.

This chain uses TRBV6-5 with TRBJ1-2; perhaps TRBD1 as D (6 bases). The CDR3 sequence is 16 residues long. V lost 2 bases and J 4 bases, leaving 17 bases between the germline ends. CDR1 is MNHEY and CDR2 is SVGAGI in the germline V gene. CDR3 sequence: CASSYTRTANLYGYTF. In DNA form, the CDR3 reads TGTGCCAGCAGTTACACCCGGACAGCGAACCTCTATGGCTACACCTTC.

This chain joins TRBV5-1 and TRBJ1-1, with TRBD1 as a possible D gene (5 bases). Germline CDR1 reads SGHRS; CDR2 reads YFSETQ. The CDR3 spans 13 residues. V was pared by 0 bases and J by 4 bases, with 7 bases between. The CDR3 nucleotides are TGCGCCAGCAGCTTGGCAGGGCCCACTGAAGCTTTCTTT. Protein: CASSLAGPTEAFF.

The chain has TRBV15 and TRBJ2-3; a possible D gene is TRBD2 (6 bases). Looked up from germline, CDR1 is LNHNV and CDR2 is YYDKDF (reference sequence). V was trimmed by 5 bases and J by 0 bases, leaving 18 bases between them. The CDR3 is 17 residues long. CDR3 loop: CATSARGGSGSTDTQYF. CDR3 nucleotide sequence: TGTGCCACCAGCGCCCGGGGAGGTAGCGGTAGCACAGATACGCAGTATTTT.